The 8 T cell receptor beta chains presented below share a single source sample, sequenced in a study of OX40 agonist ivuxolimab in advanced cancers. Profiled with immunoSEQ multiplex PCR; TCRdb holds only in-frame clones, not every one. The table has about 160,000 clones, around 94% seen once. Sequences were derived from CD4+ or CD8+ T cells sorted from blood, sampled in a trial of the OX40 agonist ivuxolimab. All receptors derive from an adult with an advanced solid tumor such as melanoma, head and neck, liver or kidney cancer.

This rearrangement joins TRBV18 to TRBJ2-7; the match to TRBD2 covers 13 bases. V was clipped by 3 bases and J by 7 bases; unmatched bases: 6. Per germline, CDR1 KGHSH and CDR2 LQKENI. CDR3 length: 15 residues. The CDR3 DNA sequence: TGTGCCAGCTCACCCGGACTAGCGGGAGATGGGGAGCAGTACTTC. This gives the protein CASSPGLAGDGEQYF.

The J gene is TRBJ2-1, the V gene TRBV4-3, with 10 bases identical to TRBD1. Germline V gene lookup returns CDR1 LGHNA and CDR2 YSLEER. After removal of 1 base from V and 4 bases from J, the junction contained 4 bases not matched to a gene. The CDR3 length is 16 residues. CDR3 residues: CASSQAPGQGYNEQFF. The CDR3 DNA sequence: TGCGCCAGCAGCCAAGCACCGGGACAGGGGTACAATGAGCAGTTCTTC.

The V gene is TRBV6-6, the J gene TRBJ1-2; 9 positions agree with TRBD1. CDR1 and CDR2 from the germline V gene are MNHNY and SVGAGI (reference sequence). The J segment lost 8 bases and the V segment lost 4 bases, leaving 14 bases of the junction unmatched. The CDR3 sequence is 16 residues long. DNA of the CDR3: TGTGCCAGCAGTTCGAACAGGGGGCTAGGAGAATGGGGCTACACCTTC. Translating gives CASSSNRGLGEWGYTF.

This CDR3 reads CASVWNRSYNSPLHF. In nucleotides, the CDR3 is TGTGCCAGCGTTTGGAACAGGTCCTATAATTCACCCCTCCACTTT. This rearrangement joins TRBV21-1 to TRBJ1-6; the D call of TRBD1 is as the table states it, not checked on the DNA. TRBV21-1 is a documented pseudogene. The CDR3 covers 15 residues.

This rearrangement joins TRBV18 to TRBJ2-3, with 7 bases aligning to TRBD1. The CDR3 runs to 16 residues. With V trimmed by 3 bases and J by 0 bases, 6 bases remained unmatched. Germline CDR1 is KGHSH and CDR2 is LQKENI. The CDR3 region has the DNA TGTGCCAGCTCACCCCGGACAGGTCCTAGCACAGATACGCAGTATTTT. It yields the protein CASSPRTGPSTDTQYF.

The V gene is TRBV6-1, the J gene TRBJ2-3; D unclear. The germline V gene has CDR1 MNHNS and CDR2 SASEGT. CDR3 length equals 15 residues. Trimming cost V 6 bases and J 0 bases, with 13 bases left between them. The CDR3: CASSPTRASTDTQYF. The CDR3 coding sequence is TGTGCCAGCAGCCCCACTCGGGCCAGCACAGATACGCAGTATTTT.

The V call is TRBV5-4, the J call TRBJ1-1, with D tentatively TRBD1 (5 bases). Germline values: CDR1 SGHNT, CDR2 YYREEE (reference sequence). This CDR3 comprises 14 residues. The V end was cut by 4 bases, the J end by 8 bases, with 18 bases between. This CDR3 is CASSPSYGRVEAFF. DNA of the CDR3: TGTGCCAGCAGCCCCTCGTATGGCAGGGTAGAAGCTTTCTTT.

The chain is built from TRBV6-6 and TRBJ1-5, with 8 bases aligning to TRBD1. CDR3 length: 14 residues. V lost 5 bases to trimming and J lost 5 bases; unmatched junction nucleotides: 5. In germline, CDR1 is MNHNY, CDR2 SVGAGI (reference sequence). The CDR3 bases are TGTGCCAGCAGTGGACAGGGCTATTATCAGCCCCAGCATTTT. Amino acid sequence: CASSGQGYYQPQHF.